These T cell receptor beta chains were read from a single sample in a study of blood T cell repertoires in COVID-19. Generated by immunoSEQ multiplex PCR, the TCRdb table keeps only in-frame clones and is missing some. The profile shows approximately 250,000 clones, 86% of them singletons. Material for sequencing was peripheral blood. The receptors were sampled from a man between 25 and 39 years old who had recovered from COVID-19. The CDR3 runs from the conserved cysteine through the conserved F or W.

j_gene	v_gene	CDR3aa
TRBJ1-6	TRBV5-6	CASSLARANSPLHF
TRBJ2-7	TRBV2	CASSEGLAGGLEQYF
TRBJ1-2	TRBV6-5	CASSYVGQFNYGYTF
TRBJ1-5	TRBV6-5	CASSSQGNQPQHF
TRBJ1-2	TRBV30	CAWSVQTAYGYTF
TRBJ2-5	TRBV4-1	CASSPWWGVWETQYF
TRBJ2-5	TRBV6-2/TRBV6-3	CASSGTGTGQETQYF
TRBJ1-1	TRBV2	CASSDLTGGSNTEAFF
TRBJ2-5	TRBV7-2	CASSLGTSGETQYF
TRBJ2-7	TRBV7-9	CASSFPSYEQYF
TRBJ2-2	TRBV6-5	CASIQDGELFF
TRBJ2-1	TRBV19	CASSAGQSYNEQFF
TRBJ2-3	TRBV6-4	CASSLDRGPTDTQYF
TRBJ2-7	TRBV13	CASSVGTGRVGEQYF
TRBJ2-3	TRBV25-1	CASSEERGGRNTQYF
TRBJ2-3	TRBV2	CASSQLTDTQYF
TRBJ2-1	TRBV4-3	CASSQEGKRGIYEQFF
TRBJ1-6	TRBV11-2	CASSSGLAVAHF
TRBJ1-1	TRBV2	CASSREWGDEAFF
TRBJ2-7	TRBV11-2	CASSLDLGTGLYEQYF
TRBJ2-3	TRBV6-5	CASSYSRGRSTDTQYF
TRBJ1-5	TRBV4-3	CASSQDGGRSQPQHF
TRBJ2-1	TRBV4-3	CASSQVGVYNEQFF
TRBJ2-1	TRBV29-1	CSVGPTSYNEQFF
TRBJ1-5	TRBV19	CASSNQGRGSQPQHF
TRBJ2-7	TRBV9	CASSNGQGSYEQYF
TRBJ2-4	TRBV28	CASSFGGLRDIQYF
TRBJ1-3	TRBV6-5	CASSYSRGNTIYF
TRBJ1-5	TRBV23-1	CATSPLQPQHF
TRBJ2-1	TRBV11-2	CASRLELAGGLQFF
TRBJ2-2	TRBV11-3	CASSLRGTPGELFF
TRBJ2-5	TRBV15	CATSIISSGGQETQYF
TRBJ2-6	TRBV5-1	CASSSRGQGTPGANVLTF
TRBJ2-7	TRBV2	CASSWGGQAPYEQYF
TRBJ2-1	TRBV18	CASSPESEQFF
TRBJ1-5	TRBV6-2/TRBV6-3	CASSYGKGYGNQPQHF
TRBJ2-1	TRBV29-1	CSVVRANHESYNEQFF
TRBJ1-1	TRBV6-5	CASSYGGTAEAFF
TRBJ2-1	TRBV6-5	CASSYWRGFYNEQFF
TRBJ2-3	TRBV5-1	CASSPWTGTTDTQYF
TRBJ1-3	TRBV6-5	CASNPRVAGNTIYF
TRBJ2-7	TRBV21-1	CASSQRGAGGWGDWEQYF
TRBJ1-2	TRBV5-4	CASSRGETGLGYGYTF
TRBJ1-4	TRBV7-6	CASRDRGLSTNEKLFF
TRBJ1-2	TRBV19	CASRPDRGYGYTF
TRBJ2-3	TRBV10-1	CASSEVGELASGADTQYF
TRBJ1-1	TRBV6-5	CASSYGDRPDTEAFF
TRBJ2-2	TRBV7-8	CASSPLAGANTGELFF
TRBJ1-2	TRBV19	CASSETGVGHGYTF
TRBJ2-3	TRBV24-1	CATSDFGTSGKGTQYF
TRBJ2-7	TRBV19	CASSQGEDYEQYF
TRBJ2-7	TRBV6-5	CASNSPGGEQYF
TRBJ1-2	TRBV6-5	CASSYSRGTGYGYTF
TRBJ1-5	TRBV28	CASGDRQFSNQPQHF
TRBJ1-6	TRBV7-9	CASGPGQHNSPLHF
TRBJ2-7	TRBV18	CASSPPGGAGEQYF
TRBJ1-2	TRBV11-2	CASSLGANLYGYTF
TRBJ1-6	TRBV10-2	CASNTGQGDNSPLHF